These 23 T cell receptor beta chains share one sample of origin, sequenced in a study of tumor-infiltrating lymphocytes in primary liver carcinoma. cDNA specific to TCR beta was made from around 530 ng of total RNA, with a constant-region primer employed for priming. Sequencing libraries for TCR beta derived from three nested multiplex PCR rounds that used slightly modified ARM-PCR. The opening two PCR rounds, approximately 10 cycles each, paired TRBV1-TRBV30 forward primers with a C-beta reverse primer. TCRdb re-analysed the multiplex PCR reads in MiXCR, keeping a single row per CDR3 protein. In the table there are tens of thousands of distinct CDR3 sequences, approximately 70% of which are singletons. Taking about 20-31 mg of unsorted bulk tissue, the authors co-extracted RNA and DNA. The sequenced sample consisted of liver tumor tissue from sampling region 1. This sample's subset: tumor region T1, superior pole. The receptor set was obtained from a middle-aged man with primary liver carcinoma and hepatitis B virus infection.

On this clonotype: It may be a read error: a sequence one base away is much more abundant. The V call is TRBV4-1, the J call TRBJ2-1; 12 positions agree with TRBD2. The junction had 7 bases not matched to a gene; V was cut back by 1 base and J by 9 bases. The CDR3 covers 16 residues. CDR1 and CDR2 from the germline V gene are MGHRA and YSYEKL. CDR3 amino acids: CASSQASGRVESEQFF. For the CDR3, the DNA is TGCGCCAGCAGCCAAGCTAGCGGGAGGGTGGAGAGTGAGCAGTTCTTC.

The CDR3 is CASSQVVRGTLGSGNTIYF. The CDR3 nucleotides are TGCGCCAGCAGCCAGGTCGTAAGGGGAACGCTAGGGTCTGGAAACACCATATATTTT. This chain connects TRBV4-1 to TRBJ1-3; possible D gene TRBD1, 5 bases. This CDR3 region has 19 residues. The germline V gene has CDR1 MGHRA and CDR2 YSYEKL. V was cut by 3 bases and J by 1 base, with 22 bases left in between.

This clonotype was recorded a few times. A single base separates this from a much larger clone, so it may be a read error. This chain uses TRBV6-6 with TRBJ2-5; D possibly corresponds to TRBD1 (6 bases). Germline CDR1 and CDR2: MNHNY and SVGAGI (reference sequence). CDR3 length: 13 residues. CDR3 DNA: TGTGCCAGTGCCCGGGACATCCAAGGGACCCAGTACTTC. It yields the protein CASARDIQGTQYF.

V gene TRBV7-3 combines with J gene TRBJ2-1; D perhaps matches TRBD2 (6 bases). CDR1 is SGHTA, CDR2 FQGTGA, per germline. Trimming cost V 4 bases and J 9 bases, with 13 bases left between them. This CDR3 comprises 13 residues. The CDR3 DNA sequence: TGTGCCAGCAGCTACTCTAGCGTCGGTGAGCAGTTCTTC. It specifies CASSYSSVGEQFF.

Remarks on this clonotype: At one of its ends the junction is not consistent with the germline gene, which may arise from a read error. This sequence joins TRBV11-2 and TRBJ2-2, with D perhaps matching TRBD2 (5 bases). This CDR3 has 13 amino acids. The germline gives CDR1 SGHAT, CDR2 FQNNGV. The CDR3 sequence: CACNSQPPGELFF. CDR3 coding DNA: TGTGCCTGCAACTCTCAACCCCCCGGGGAACTGTTTTTT.

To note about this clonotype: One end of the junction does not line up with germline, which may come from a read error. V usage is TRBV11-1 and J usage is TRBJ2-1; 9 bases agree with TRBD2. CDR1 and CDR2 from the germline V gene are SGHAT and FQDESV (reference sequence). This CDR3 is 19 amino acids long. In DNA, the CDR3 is TGTGCCAGGAGCCTAGGGGGCGGGAGGGCTGCGGACTCCTACGATGAGCAGTTCTTC. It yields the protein CARSLGGGRAADSYDEQFF.

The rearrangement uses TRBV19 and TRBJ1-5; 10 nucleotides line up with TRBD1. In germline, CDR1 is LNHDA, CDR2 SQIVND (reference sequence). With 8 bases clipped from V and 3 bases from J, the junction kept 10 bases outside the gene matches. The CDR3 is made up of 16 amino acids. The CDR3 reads CASLSPGQGYNQPQHF. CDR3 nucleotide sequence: TGTGCCAGTCTCTCCCCGGGACAGGGGTACAATCAGCCCCAGCATTTT.

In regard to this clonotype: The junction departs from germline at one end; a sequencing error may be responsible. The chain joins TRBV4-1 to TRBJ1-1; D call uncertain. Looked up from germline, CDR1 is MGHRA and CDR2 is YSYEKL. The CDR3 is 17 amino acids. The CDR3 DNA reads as TGCACCAGCAGCCAAAACCCCTCGAGGGCCTGGAAGACTGAAGCTTTCTTT. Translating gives CTSSQNPSRAWKTEAFF.

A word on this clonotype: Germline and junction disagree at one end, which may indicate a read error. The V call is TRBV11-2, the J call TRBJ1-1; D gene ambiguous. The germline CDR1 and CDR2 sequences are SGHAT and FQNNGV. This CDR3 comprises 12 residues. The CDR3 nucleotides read TGTACCAGCAGCTTAGACTACACTGAAACTTTCTTT. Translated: CTSSLDYTETFF.

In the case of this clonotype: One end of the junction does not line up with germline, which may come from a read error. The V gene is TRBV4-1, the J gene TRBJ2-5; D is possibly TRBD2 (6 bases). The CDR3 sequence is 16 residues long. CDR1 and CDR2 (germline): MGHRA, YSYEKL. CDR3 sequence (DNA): TGCGCAAGCAGCCAACAGAGACTAACGGGAGAAGAGACCCAGTACTTC. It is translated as CASSQQRLTGEETQYF.

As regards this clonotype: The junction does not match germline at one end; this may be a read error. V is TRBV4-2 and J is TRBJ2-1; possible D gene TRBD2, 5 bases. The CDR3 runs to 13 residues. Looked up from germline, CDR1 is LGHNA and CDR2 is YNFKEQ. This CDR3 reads CVSRSLAGHEQFF. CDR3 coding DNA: TGTGTCAGCCGGTCCCTAGCCGGGCATGAGCAGTTCTTC.

The DNA of the CDR3 is TGTGCCAGCGATTCTGACAGGTCTGAAGCTTTCTTT. As protein: CASDSDRSEAFF. The rearrangement links TRBV12-3 or TRBV12-4 to TRBJ1-1; maybe TRBD1 (6 bases). V lost 8 bases and J 6 bases, leaving 13 bases between the germline ends. This CDR3 comprises 12 residues.

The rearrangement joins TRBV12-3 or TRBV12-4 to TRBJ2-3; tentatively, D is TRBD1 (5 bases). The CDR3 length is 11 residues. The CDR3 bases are TGTGCTAACAGGACAACAGATACGCAGTATTTT. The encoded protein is CANRTTDTQYF.

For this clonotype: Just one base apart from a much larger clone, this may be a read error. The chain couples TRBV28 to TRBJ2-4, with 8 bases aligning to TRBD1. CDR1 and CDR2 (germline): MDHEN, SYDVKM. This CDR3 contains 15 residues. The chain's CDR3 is CGSSQPGTGRNIQYF. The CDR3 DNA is TGTGGCAGCAGTCAACCCGGGACAGGTAGAAACATTCAGTACTTC. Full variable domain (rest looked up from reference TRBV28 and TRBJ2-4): DVKVTQSSRYLVKRTGEKVFLECVQDMDHENMFWYRQDPGLGLRLIYFSYDVKMKEKGDIPEGYSVSREKKERFSLILESASTNQTSMYLCGSSQPGTGRNIQYFGAGTRLSVL.

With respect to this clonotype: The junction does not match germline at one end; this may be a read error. The CDR3 here is CSVEGGNTEALF. The CDR3 nucleotides are TGCAGTGTTGAGGGGGGGAACACTGAAGCTTTATTT. The V call is TRBV29-1, the J call TRBJ1-1; a possible D gene is TRBD1 (6 bases). This CDR3 spans 12 amino acids. The germline V gene encodes CDR1 SQVTM and CDR2 ANQGSEA.

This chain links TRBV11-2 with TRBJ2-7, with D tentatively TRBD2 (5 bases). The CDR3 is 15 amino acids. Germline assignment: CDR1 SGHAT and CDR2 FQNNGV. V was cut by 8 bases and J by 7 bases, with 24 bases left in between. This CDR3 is CASDSTEGRRYEQYF. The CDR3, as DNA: TGTGCCAGCGACTCTACAGAGGGCCGGAGGTATGAGCAGTACTTC.

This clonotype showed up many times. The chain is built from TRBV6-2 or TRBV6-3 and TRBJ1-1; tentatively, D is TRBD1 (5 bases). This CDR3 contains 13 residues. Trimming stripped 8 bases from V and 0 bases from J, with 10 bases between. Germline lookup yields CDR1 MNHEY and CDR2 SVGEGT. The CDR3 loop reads CASRGRLNTEAFF. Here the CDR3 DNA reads TGTGCCAGCCGGGGCAGATTGAACACTGAAGCTTTCTTT.

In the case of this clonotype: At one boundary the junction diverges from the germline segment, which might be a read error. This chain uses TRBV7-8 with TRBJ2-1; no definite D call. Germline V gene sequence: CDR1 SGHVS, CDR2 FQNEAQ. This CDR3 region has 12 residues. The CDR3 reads CASSFRSREQFF. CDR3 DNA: TGTGCTAGCAGCTTTAGGTCACGAGAGCAGTTCTTC.

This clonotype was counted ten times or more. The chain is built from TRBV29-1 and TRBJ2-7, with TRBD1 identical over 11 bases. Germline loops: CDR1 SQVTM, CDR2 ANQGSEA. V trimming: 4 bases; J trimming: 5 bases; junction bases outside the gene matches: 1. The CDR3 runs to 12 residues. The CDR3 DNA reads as TGCAGCGTTGGGACAGGGGGCGACGAGCAGTACTTC. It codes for CSVGTGGDEQYF.

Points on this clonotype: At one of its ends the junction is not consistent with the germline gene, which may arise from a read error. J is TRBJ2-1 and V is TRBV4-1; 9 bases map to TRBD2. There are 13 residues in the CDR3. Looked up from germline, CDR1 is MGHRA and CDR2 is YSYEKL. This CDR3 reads CASSQAGGYNEQF. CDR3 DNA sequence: TGCGCCAGCAGCCAGGCGGGAGGGTACAATGAGCAGTTC.

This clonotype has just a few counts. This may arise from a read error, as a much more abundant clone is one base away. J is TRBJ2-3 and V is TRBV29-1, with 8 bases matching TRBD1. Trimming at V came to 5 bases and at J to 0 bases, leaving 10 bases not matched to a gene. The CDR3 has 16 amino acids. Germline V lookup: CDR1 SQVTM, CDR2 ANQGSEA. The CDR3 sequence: CSVLDGQGASTDTQYF. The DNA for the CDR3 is TGCAGCGTTCTGGACGGACAGGGCGCTAGCACAGATACGCAGTATTTT.

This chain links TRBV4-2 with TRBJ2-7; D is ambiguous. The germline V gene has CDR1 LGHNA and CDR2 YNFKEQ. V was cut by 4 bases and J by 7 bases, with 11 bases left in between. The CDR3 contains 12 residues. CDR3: CASSPDIYEQYF. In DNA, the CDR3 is TGTGCCAGCAGCCCGGATATCTATGAGCAGTACTTC.

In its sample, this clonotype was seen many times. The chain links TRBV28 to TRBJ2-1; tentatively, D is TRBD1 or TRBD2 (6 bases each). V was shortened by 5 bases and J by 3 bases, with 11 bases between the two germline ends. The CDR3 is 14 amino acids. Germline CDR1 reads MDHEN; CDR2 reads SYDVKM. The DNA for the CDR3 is TGTGCCAGCAGTCTGGGGGGCGACTACAATGAGCAGTTCTTC. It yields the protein CASSLGGDYNEQFF.